These 7 T cell receptor beta chains originate from one sample sequenced in a study of cytomegalovirus exposure and HLA in healthy donors. 60 Vbeta and 13 Jbeta primers were used in PCR. Only in-frame clones appear in the TCRdb table, and some are missing; sequencing was by immunoSEQ multiplex PCR. Its table lists tens of thousands of clones. Sequencing was performed on PBMCs. These TCRs come from a woman in her sixties in good health and CMV-seropositive.

The chain employs TRBV18 and TRBJ2-1; 7 bases line up with TRBD2. The CDR3 contains 12 residues. Germline V gene sequence: CDR1 KGHSH, CDR2 LQKENI. Losses at the gene ends were 6 bases for V and 7 bases for J; bases not matched to a gene: 3. The CDR3 coding sequence is TGTGCCAGCTCCCGGGGGGTTAATGAGCAGTTCTTC. Its translation is CASSRGVNEQFF.

This sequence joins TRBV5-1 and TRBJ1-3; 8 nucleotides agree with TRBD1. The CDR3 extends over 14 amino acids. V shed 2 bases and J 7 bases; nucleotides not matched to a gene: 5. Germline-derived CDR1 and CDR2 are SGHRS and YFSETQ. The CDR3 reads CASSLGDRINTIYF. CDR3 DNA: TGCGCCAGCAGCTTAGGGGACAGGATTAACACCATATATTTT.

V and J are TRBV6-5 and TRBJ2-2, with 8 bases that match TRBD1. Germline assignment: CDR1 MNHEY and CDR2 SVGAGI. V trimming: 5 bases; J trimming: 5 bases; junction bases outside the gene matches: 7. The CDR3 has 15 residues. CDR3 in DNA: TGTGCCAGCAGTACACGGGACAGGAATACCGGGGAGCTGTTTTTT. It encodes CASSTRDRNTGELFF.

The rearrangement links TRBV29-1 to TRBJ1-1; D is unresolved. The germline CDR1 and CDR2 sequences are SQVTM and ANQGSEA. Trimming stripped 1 base from V and 5 bases from J, with 11 bases between. The CDR3 loop spans 13 amino acids. The CDR3 spells CSVEGAIGTEAFF. The CDR3 DNA reads TGCAGCGTTGAAGGGGCCATAGGTACTGAAGCTTTCTTT.

CDR3 DNA sequence: TGCGCCAGCAGCCAAGATTCAGCGGCGAGCGCCTACGAGCAGTACTTC. This encodes CASSQDSAASAYEQYF. The rearrangement links TRBV4-1 to TRBJ2-7; D is possibly TRBD2 (5 bases). This CDR3 has 16 amino acids. Germline V gene data show CDR1 as MGHRA and CDR2 as YSYEKL. Between the trimmed V and J ends, which lost 0 bases and 2 bases, there was a span of 14 bases.

J is TRBJ2-3 and V is TRBV4-1; D remains unclear. V lost 0 bases and J lost 5, with 3 bases in between. Per germline, CDR1 MGHRA and CDR2 YSYEKL. The CDR3 length is 12 residues. DNA for the CDR3: TGCGCCAGCAGCCAAGATCTAGATACGCAGTATTTT. It encodes CASSQDLDTQYF.

The rearrangement links TRBV2 to TRBJ2-7; 7 bases line up with TRBD1. Trimming at V came to 7 bases and at J to 0 bases, leaving 6 bases not matched to a gene. The CDR3 is made up of 14 amino acids. The germline CDR1 and CDR2 sequences are SNHLY and FYNNEI. CDR3 DNA sequence: TGTGCCAGCAAAGGACAGGCTAACTCCTACGAGCAGTACTTC. Its protein is CASKGQANSYEQYF.